These 26 T cell receptor beta chains were sequenced from one sample in a study of blood T cell repertoires in COVID-19. Profiling relied on immunoSEQ multiplex PCR, and the TCRdb table lists in-frame clones only, not all of them. The table has some 300,000 clones, over 85% seen once. The sequenced sample was PBMCs or T cells enriched from blood (not recorded which). The receptors originated from a woman in her forties or fifties who had been exposed to COVID-19.

The V gene is TRBV2, the J gene TRBJ2-1; 7 bases fit TRBD1. Germline-derived CDR1 and CDR2 are SNHLY and FYNNEI. J was trimmed by 4 bases and V by 7 bases; bases with no gene match: 10. The CDR3 is made up of 15 amino acids. DNA of the CDR3: TGTGCCAGCACCCTAGCCGGGACAGCATACAATGAGCAGTTCTTC. Translated, it gives CASTLAGTAYNEQFF. The full variable domain, with the rest looked up from reference TRBV2 and TRBJ2-1, is EPEVTQTPSHQVTQMGQEVILRCVPISNHLYFYWYRQILGQKVEFLVSFYNNEISEKSEIFDDQFSVERPDGSNFTLKIRSTKLEDSAMYFCASTLAGTAYNEQFFGPGTRLTVL.

The rearrangement joins TRBV2 to TRBJ2-1; D is unclear. This CDR3 has 13 amino acids. Per germline, CDR1 SNHLY and CDR2 FYNNEI. V lost 4 bases to trimming and J lost 3 bases, with 7 bases between them. CDR3 protein: CASSALVYNEQFF. As DNA, the CDR3 is TGTGCCAGCAGTGCTTTAGTCTACAATGAGCAGTTCTTC.

The chain is built from TRBV6-5 and TRBJ2-3; TRBD2 agrees at 10 bases. CDR1 and CDR2 from the germline V gene are MNHEY and SVGAGI. CDR3 length equals 15 residues. V lost 2 bases, J lost 5 bases, and 4 bases stayed unmatched. The chain's CDR3 is CASSYIAGGEDTQYF. The CDR3 nucleotides read TGTGCCAGCAGTTACATAGCGGGGGGAGAAGATACGCAGTATTTT.

This rearrangement joins TRBV5-1 to TRBJ1-2, with TRBD1 as a possible D gene (5 bases). Deletions cut 0 bases from V and 5 bases from J, with 14 bases between. The CDR3 totals 15 residues. CDR1 is SGHRS and CDR2 is YFSETQ in the germline V gene. CDR3 sequence: CASSLALQGRYGYTF. The DNA of the CDR3 is TGCGCCAGCAGCTTGGCTCTCCAGGGTCGATATGGCTACACCTTC.

This clone was picked up a small number of times. This chain joins TRBV28 and TRBJ1-1; no clear D gene. CDR1 and CDR2 (germline): MDHEN, SYDVKM. V dropped 3 bases and J dropped 3 bases, with 8 bases sitting between them. CDR3 length: 13 residues. The CDR3 sequence: CASSFVYHTEAFF. CDR3 coding DNA: TGTGCCAGCAGTTTCGTTTATCACACTGAAGCTTTCTTT.

The sample holds one count of this clone. The rearrangement joins TRBV19 to TRBJ1-5; TRBD1 might be the D (5 bases). The CDR3 totals 15 residues. V lost 3 bases, J lost 2 bases, and 11 bases lay in between. Germline assignment: CDR1 LNHDA and CDR2 SQIVND (reference sequence). In DNA, the CDR3 is TGTGCCAGTAGTATTTGGATAGGGGGCAATCAGCCCCAGCATTTT. Residues: CASSIWIGGNQPQHF.

The CDR3 DNA reads TGTGCCAGCAGTACAGGGAGTACCGGGGAGCTGTTTTTT. Amino acids: CASSTGSTGELFF. The chain carries TRBV28 and TRBJ2-2; weak D call: TRBD1 (6 bases). The CDR3 is made up of 13 amino acids. V was pared by 5 bases and J by 5 bases, with 9 bases between. The germline gives CDR1 MDHEN, CDR2 SYDVKM. Using reference TRBV28 and TRBJ2-2 for the parts outside the CDR3, the full variable domain is DVKVTQSSRYLVKRTGEKVFLECVQDMDHENMFWYRQDPGLGLRLIYFSYDVKMKEKGDIPEGYSVSREKKERFSLILESASTNQTSMYLCASSTGSTGELFFGEGSRLTVL.

This clone was seen only once. For the CDR3, the DNA is TGTGCCAGCAGTTTGTCGGGTCCTAATGATTCACCCCTCCACTTT. Residues: CASSLSGPNDSPLHF. The chain recombines TRBV28 with TRBJ1-6; D uncertain. CDR3 size: 15 residues. The germline gives CDR1 MDHEN, CDR2 SYDVKM. The germline V and J ends were trimmed by 3 bases and 8 bases, with 14 bases remaining between them.

The chain couples TRBV2 to TRBJ1-2, with D uncertain. V was clipped by 6 bases and J by 0 bases, with 5 bases between them. The germline V gene has CDR1 SNHLY and CDR2 FYNNEI. The CDR3 covers 12 residues. CDR3 DNA: TGTGCCAGCAGAGCTGCTAACTATGGCTACACCTTC. Translating gives CASRAANYGYTF.

CDR3 protein: CASIQDRINTEAFF. The CDR3 nucleotides read TGTGCCAGCATCCAGGACAGAATAAACACTGAAGCTTTCTTT. The rearrangement uses TRBV6-5 and TRBJ1-1, with D perhaps TRBD1 (6 bases). Germline V gene lookup returns CDR1 MNHEY and CDR2 SVGAGI. Trimming took 7 bases from V and 2 from J, leaving 14 bases between them. This CDR3 comprises 14 residues.

In this sample, this clone turned up once. The V and J genes are TRBV27 and TRBJ2-1; 8 positions agree with TRBD2. There are 14 residues in the CDR3. The germline V gene encodes CDR1 MNHEY and CDR2 SMNVEV (reference sequence). Trimming removed 5 bases from V and 4 bases from J; junction bases left unmatched: 4. This CDR3 reads CASSPGGAYNEQFF. The CDR3 region has the DNA TGTGCCAGCAGTCCGGGGGGGGCGTACAATGAGCAGTTCTTC.

This clone came up a few times. The chain links TRBV28 to TRBJ1-2, with D perhaps TRBD1 (5 bases). This CDR3 has 14 residues. The germline CDR1 and CDR2 sequences are MDHEN and SYDVKM. V shed 3 bases and J shed 4 bases, with 12 bases lying between them. The chain's CDR3 is CASSFGQGGYGYTF. The DNA of the CDR3 is TGTGCCAGCAGTTTCGGGCAGGGTGGCTATGGCTACACCTTC.

The rearrangement joins TRBV7-8 to TRBJ2-1, with TRBD2 matching over 12 bases. The CDR3 consists of 16 residues. CDR1 and CDR2 (germline): SGHVS, FQNEAQ. V lost 3 bases, J lost 4 bases, and 4 bases stayed unmatched. This chain's CDR3 is CASSFSSGGVYNEQFF. Written as DNA, the CDR3 is TGTGCCAGCAGCTTCTCTAGCGGGGGGGTATACAATGAGCAGTTCTTC.

The V call is TRBV12-3 or TRBV12-4, the J call TRBJ2-3, with a tentative D call TRBD1 (7 bases). The V and J ends lost 6 bases and 6 bases respectively, with 13 bases between them. There are 13 residues in the CDR3. The DNA for the CDR3 is TGTGCCAGCAGCCTACAGGGGACTGATACGCAGTATTTT. Amino acids: CASSLQGTDTQYF.

This clone was seen many times. In DNA form, the CDR3 reads TGTGCCAGCAGGACAGGGAACAATCAGCCCCAGCATTTT. Protein product: CASRTGNNQPQHF. The genes are TRBV6-4 and TRBJ1-5; 7 bases are a match to TRBD1. The germline CDR1 and CDR2 sequences are MRHNA and SNTAGT. The ends lost 6 bases at V and 3 bases at J; junction bases unmatched: 2. There are 13 residues in the CDR3.

The J gene is TRBJ2-3, the V gene TRBV24-1; 11 nucleotides agree with TRBD1. This CDR3 spans 18 amino acids. Germline CDR1 KGHDR, CDR2 SFDVKD. Trimming removed 1 base from V and 3 bases from J; junction bases left unmatched: 8. In DNA form, the CDR3 reads TGTGCCACCAGTGATTTCGCAGGACAGGGGGCGCGTACAGATACGCAGTATTTT. Its translation: CATSDFAGQGARTDTQYF.

The chain joins TRBV12-2 to TRBJ1-5; the table's D call of TRBD1 was not tested on the DNA. TRBV12-2 is termed a pseudogene. This CDR3 comprises 16 residues. The CDR3 DNA sequence: TGTGCAAGTCGCCCATGGATGGACAGGGGGGATCAGCCCCAGCATTTT. This translates into CASRPWMDRGDQPQHF.

The chain is built from TRBV27 and TRBJ2-3, with D possibly matching TRBD2 (6 bases). The CDR3 covers 17 residues. The germline V gene has CDR1 MNHEY and CDR2 SMNVEV (reference sequence). Trimming took 3 bases from V and 4 from J, leaving 20 bases between them. The CDR3 is CASSFLRTGVRADTQYF. CDR3 DNA: TGTGCCAGCAGTTTCCTCCGGACGGGGGTAAGGGCAGATACGCAGTATTTT.

The V call is TRBV5-8, the J call TRBJ2-1, with 11 bases aligning to TRBD2. CDR1 is SGHTS, CDR2 YDEGEE, per germline. This CDR3 region has 17 residues. Losses at the gene ends were 4 bases for V and 0 bases for J; bases not matched to a gene: 6. The CDR3 loop reads CASSGGTSGLSYNEQFF. The CDR3 DNA sequence: TGTGCCAGCAGCGGGGGGACTAGCGGACTCTCCTACAATGAGCAGTTCTTC.

This clone was observed once. The chain employs TRBV7-9 and TRBJ1-1, with 8 bases fitting TRBD1. CDR3 length: 14 amino acids. V trimming: 3 bases; J trimming: 0 bases; junction bases outside the gene matches: 0. Germline V gives CDR1 SEHNR, CDR2 FQNEAQ (reference sequence). Here the CDR3 DNA reads TGTGCCAGCAGCTTGGACAGGGTGAACACTGAAGCTTTCTTT. Translating gives CASSLDRVNTEAFF.

The rearrangement links TRBV19 to TRBJ1-5, with D tentatively TRBD1 (6 bases). The length of the CDR3 is 17 residues. Between the trimmed V and J ends, which lost 6 bases and 9 bases, there was a span of 27 bases. Germline lookup yields CDR1 LNHDA and CDR2 SQIVND (reference sequence). The CDR3 loop reads CASRSIFSGGEVRPQHF. CDR3 in DNA: TGTGCCAGTAGATCCATCTTTTCGGGGGGCGAGGTGAGGCCCCAGCATTTT.

This sequence joins TRBV5-6 and TRBJ2-2, with TRBD1 matching over 8 bases. Per the germline V gene, CDR1 is SGHDT and CDR2 is YYEEEE. Unmatched junction bases numbered 9, after V lost 7 bases and J lost 4 bases. This CDR3 spans 15 amino acids. CDR3 nucleotide sequence: TGTGCCAGCCTGAAGCAGGGGGCCCTCACCGGGGAGCTGTTTTTT. Its translation: CASLKQGALTGELFF.

The chain joins TRBV10-3 to TRBJ1-5; D gene uncertain. V lost 10 bases and J lost 2, with 12 bases in between. CDR3 length: 13 amino acids. Germline V gives CDR1 ENHRY, CDR2 SYGVKD. The CDR3 DNA reads as TGTGCCAGCGGAATCGGGGGCAATCAGCCCCAGCATTTT. Protein product: CASGIGGNQPQHF.

This clone was seen just once. The junction departs from the called germline gene at one end, perhaps through a read error. The chain links TRBV14 to TRBJ2-1; D might be TRBD1 (6 bases). The CDR3 loop spans 15 amino acids. Germline CDR1 SGHDN, CDR2 FVKESK. For the CDR3, the DNA is TGTGCCAGCAGCCAAACAGGGACGGGATACAGTGAGCAGTTCTTC. Its translation: CASSQTGTGYSEQFF.

The gene calls are TRBV28 and TRBJ1-4, with 9 bases aligning to TRBD1. Per the germline V gene, CDR1 is MDHEN and CDR2 is SYDVKM. J lost 7 bases, V lost 7 bases, and 10 bases had no gene match. The CDR3 totals 15 residues. In DNA, the CDR3 is TGTGCCAGCACCTCGATACAGGGGGCTGGTGAAAAACTGTTTTTT. It specifies CASTSIQGAGEKLFF.

The chain combines TRBV5-8 with TRBJ2-7; unclear D gene. V was trimmed by 1 base and J by 2 bases, leaving 22 bases between them. Germline loops: CDR1 SGHTS, CDR2 YDEGEE. This CDR3 contains 18 residues. The CDR3 DNA follows: TGTGCCAGCAGCTTGAGAGTTAACCCTTACTCAAAACCCTACGAGCAGTACTTC. Protein: CASSLRVNPYSKPYEQYF. The variable domain in full, completed from reference TRBV5-8 and TRBJ2-7, reads EAGVTQSPTHLIKTRGQQATLRCSPISGHTSVYWYQQALGLGLQFLLWYDEGEERNRGNFPPRFSGRQFPNYSSELNVNALELEDSALYLCASSLRVNPYSKPYEQYFGPGTRLTVT.